This T cell receptor beta chain was recovered during a study of blood T cell repertoires in COVID-19 (dated by TCRdb to about 2020). About the investigation overall: Samples covering the acute and convalescent phases of COVID-19 were provided by collaborators in the United States, Italy and Spain. The prospective study material was composed of cDNA or gDNA derived from T cells, B-cell-depleted T cells, or PBMCs. The repertoires were made available in a free public database intended to serve as a resource for research on the immune response to SARS-CoV-2. Samples were obtained from the ongoing ImmuneRACE study (first 160 participants) and from approximately 1,200 subjects provided by 6 global collaborators. HLA class I and class II types, where available, came from metadata supplied by the sample provider rather than from assay-based typing. Sample metadata almost always included a de-identified subject ID, COVID-19 status, age in years and sex. The dataset comprised deeply sampled blood TCRbeta repertoires from subjects exposed to, actively infected with, or recovered from COVID-19.

Beyond this particular receptor, the publication reports: The quantity of clinical and demographic metadata differed by source and by participant and was supplied without curation.

Participants in the prospective study were enrolled through a virtual design, were aged about 18 to 90 years, and lived in 24 United States geographic areas. To assign participants to cohorts, the prospective study relied on clinical history that participants themselves reported in a screening survey and a study questionnaire. Each participant in the prospective study had whole blood, serum and a nasopharyngeal or oropharyngeal swab collected by mobile phlebotomists. Participants in the prospective study had the option to provide additional blood draws and questionnaires over a roughly 2-month period. Before DNA extraction, prospective study blood samples were shipped either frozen or at room temperature. The CDR3 goes from the cysteine to the phenylalanine over 15 residues. The only DNA kept is the CDR3, 45 bases in frame from the first base. CDR1 and CDR2 were assigned from the germline V gene as SGHRS and YFSETQ. Trimming takes 4 bases off V and 4 bases off J; junction bases not matched to a gene: 7.

The immunoSEQ Assay, a bias-controlled multiplex PCR, was used to amplify TCRbeta CDR3 regions from genomic DNA. The study's processing was this. Within the assay, amplification of reference gene primers was used to estimate how many nucleated cells each sample contained. To quantify the absolute abundance of each unique TCRbeta CDR3 rearrangement, sequence reads were collapsed and filtered. Productive Simpson clonality was computed per sample as the square root of Simpson's diversity index over productive rearrangements. TCRdb retrieved this table from immuneACCESS and kept in-frame rearrangements only. Not all clones are present; in checked studies, unresolved V genes account for under half, and no reason is known for the remainder. V and J calls and clone size are given by that table; D and trimming were obtained from the DNA. The sample has about 400,000 clones on record, 70% to 90% of them singletons. The ten biggest clones cover under 2% of the sample.

About this clone itself: Its antigen is unknown. Base qualities are not recorded, but no much larger clone differs from it by a single base.

The origin of this receptor is a woman between 18 and 29 years old with acute COVID-19. The sequence joins TRBV5-1 to TRBJ1-4; 7 bases in the junction line up with TRBD1. Sequencing input: PBMCs or T cells enriched from blood (not recorded which). The sequenced DNA: TGCGCCAGCAGCGGGAACAGGGGACGTAATGAAAAACTGTTTTTT. Its translation reads: CASSGNRGRNEKLFF.